This T cell receptor beta chain derives from a study of T cell responses to AZD1222 COVID-19 vaccine. The protocol was immunoSEQ multiplex PCR, while the TCRdb copy is restricted to in-frame clones and leaves out a portion. Of approximately 170,000 clones detected, roughly 92% appear once; the ten largest clones hold around 1.7%. From germline, CDR1 is ENHRY and CDR2 SYGVKD. This CDR3 is built from 13 residues. V lost 7 bases and J lost 3, with 13 bases in between. The rearrangement links TRBV10-3 to TRBJ2-7; tentative D call: TRBD1 (7 bases). This TCR was recovered from an adult in good health. Sequencing was performed on peripheral blood, taken on day 0 of AZD1222 vaccination. The CDR3 DNA sequence: TGTGCCATCAAGACGCGGGACAGCTACGAGCAGTACTTC. Encoded protein: CAIKTRDSYEQYF.